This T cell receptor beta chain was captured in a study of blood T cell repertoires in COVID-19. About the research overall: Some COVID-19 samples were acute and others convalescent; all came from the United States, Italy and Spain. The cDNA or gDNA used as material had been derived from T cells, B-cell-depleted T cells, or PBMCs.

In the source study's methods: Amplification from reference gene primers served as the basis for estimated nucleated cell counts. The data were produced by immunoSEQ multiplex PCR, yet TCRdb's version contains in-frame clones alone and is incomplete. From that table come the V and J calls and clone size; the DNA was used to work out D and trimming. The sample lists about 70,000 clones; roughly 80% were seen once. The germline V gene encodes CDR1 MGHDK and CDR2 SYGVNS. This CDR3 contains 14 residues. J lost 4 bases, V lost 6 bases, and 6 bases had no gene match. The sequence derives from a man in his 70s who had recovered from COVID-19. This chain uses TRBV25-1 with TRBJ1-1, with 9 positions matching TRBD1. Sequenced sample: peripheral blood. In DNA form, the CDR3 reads TGTGCCAGCAGAGGGGACAGGGAAGGCACTGAAGCTTTCTTT. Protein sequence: CASRGDREGTEAFF.